This T cell receptor (beta chain) emerged from a study of OX40 agonist ivuxolimab in advanced cancers. TCRdb keeps only in-frame clones here, not all; method: immunoSEQ multiplex PCR. The repertoire has about 59,000 clones, around 90% of them found once; the top ten carry about an eighth. With 3 bases clipped from V and 2 bases from J, the junction kept 6 bases outside the gene matches. The CDR3 totals 15 residues. The germline V gene encodes CDR1 SGHNT and CDR2 YENEEA. This clone was recorded a few times. Material: CD4+ or CD8+ T cells sorted from blood, obtained in a trial of the OX40 agonist ivuxolimab. This TCR was recovered from an adult with an advanced solid tumor such as melanoma, head and neck, liver or kidney cancer. The V gene is TRBV11-3, the J gene TRBJ2-7; 8 bases match TRBD1. CDR3 DNA: TGTGCCAGCAGCTTTTTGGGACAGGAGACCTACGAGCAGTACTTC. Translating it yields CASSFLGQETYEQYF.